The rows below give T cell receptor beta chains drawn from one sample of a study of cytomegalovirus exposure and HLA in healthy donors. Assay: immunoSEQ multiplex PCR; the TCRdb copy retains only in-frame clones and omits some. The table records roughly 130,000 clones, roughly 77% of them present only once. Sequenced sample: PBMCs. Receptor source: a man aged 25-45 years in good health and CMV-seronegative. Each CDR3 is given with its conserved first and last residue. Each record gives: CDR3 length, D gene, J gene, clone size, V gene, CDR3 DNA, CDR3 protein. The D gene is left open where the match is weak. A clone size is listed for some rows: how often the clone was seen (once, few, many), or a class if it is expanded.

18 NA TRBJ1-5 NA TRBV27 TGTGCCAGCAGTCCGCTGGGGTTGGGGAGATATAGCAATCAGCCCCAGCATTTT CASSPLGLGRYSNQPQHF
16 TRBD1 TRBJ2-5 NA TRBV5-6 TGTGCCAGCAGCTCGAGGGACAGGGGTTCTCACGAGACCCAGTACTTC CASSSRDRGSHETQYF
13 NA TRBJ1-2 few TRBV2 TGTGCCAGCAGTGAGACACAGAGCTATGGCTACACCTTC CASSETQSYGYTF
15 NA TRBJ2-3 few TRBV18 TGTGCCAGCTCACCACGTCAGGGGAGCACAGATACGCAGTATTTT CASSPRQGSTDTQYF
15 NA TRBJ2-2 few TRBV2 TGTGCCAGCAGTGGGGCAGACGCGAACACCGGGGAGCTGTTTTTT CASSGADANTGELFF
14 NA TRBJ2-3 NA TRBV4-1 TGCGCCAGCAGCCCTCTAGTAGGCACAGATACGCAGTATTTT CASSPLVGTDTQYF
15 TRBD1 TRBJ2-4 NA TRBV28 TGTGCCAGCAGTTCCCGGGACAGGGGGCAGGTCATTCAGTACTTC CASSSRDRGQVIQYF
14 TRBD1 TRBJ2-7 NA TRBV18 TGTGCCAGCTCACGGGGGACAGTCGGGAACGAGCAGTACTTC CASSRGTVGNEQYF
14 TRBD1 TRBJ1-4 NA TRBV5-8 TGTGCCAGCAGCCAGGGACAGGGAATCGGAAAACTGTTTTTT CASSQGQGIGKLFF
13 TRBD1 TRBJ1-2 NA TRBV7-9 TGTGCCAGCAGCCCGAGGACAGGGTATGGCTACACCTTC CASSPRTGYGYTF
15 NA TRBJ2-7 NA TRBV5-1 TGCGCCAGCAGCGGAGGGACAGCCAAAGCGGACGAGCAGTACTTC CASSGGTAKADEQYF
17 NA TRBJ1-1 NA TRBV29-1 TGCAGCGTTGAAGTGACGGACTTCGACCCGTTTGGCACTGAAGCTTTCTTT CSVEVTDFDPFGTEAFF
15 TRBD2 TRBJ2-7 NA TRBV5-1 TGCGCCAGCAGCTTATCTTTAGCGGGGGGCGGCGAGCAGTACTTC CASSLSLAGGGEQYF
13 TRBD1 TRBJ1-5 NA TRBV6-6 TGTGCCAGCACCACAGGGGGCAATCAGCCCCAGCATTTT CASTTGGNQPQHF
15 NA TRBJ2-5 NA TRBV5-1 TGCGCCAGCAGGCCCGGCGCCGGGGGCCAAGAGACCCAGTACTTC CASRPGAGGQETQYF
13 NA TRBJ1-2 NA TRBV28 TGTGCCAGCAAGGACCCTCAAAGAGGGGGCTACACCTTC CASKDPQRGGYTF
15 TRBD2 TRBJ2-1 once TRBV7-2 TGTGCCAGCAGCCCGGCGGGGGGCGGCTACAATGAGCAGTTCTTC CASSPAGGGYNEQFF
11 NA TRBJ2-5 NA TRBV7-6 TGTGCCACCAGAAGGGGGGAGACCCAGTACTTC CATRRGETQYF
14 NA TRBJ2-7 NA TRBV19 TGTGCCAGTAGTGAGCGGCGGGGGCGGAACGAGCAGTACTTC CASSERRGRNEQYF
16 NA TRBJ1-4 NA TRBV28 TGTGCCAGCAGTTTCCGACAGGTGACAACTAATGAAAAACTGTTTTTT CASSFRQVTTNEKLFF
14 TRBD1 TRBJ1-4 NA TRBV2 TGTGCCAGCGGTAGAGGACAGGGCTTTGAAAAACTGTTTTTT CASGRGQGFEKLFF
15 NA TRBJ2-7 few TRBV4-1 TGCGCCAGCAGCCAAGAGGCAGACTACGCCTACAAGCAGTACTTC CASSQEADYAYKQYF
17 TRBD2 TRBJ2-4 NA TRBV19 TGTGCCAGTAGTGCCACCAGCGGGAGGGCCATAGAAAACATTCAGTACTTC CASSATSGRAIENIQYF
17 TRBD2 TRBJ2-5 NA TRBV4-3 TGCGCCAGCAGCCAAGATGGGGCTAGCGGGAGCCAAGAGACCCAGTACTTC CASSQDGASGSQETQYF
16 TRBD2 TRBJ2-5 NA TRBV5-4 TGTGCCAGCAGCTTGGGTTCCCGGGGGGGCCAAGAGACCCAGTACTTC CASSLGSRGGQETQYF
14 TRBD1 TRBJ2-7 once TRBV4-1 TGCGCCAGCAGCTATTACAGGGGGAACTACGAGCAGTACTTC CASSYYRGNYEQYF
12 NA TRBJ1-2 NA TRBV28 TGTGCCAGCAGTCAACAGGGCTATGGCTACACCTTC CASSQQGYGYTF
14 TRBD1 TRBJ2-7 NA TRBV5-1 TGCGCCAGCAGCCTCGACAGGGGGCGAGACGAGCAGTACTTC CASSLDRGRDEQYF
14 NA TRBJ1-1 NA TRBV6-5 TGTGCCAGCAGTTACGCGACAGAGAACACTGAAGCTTTCTTT CASSYATENTEAFF